A selection of T cell receptor beta chains follows, all from one sample in a study of response to subunit inactivated influenza vaccine. TCRdb fed the RT-PCR reads into MiXCR, producing one record per CDR3 protein. The sample has 650,000 or so distinct CDR3 sequences, 14% seen once; the top ten hold approximately 7.6%. Sequences were derived from PBMCs from blood, sampled less than 15 days before vaccination. These receptors were taken from a man in his fifties who received an inactivated influenza vaccine. Both conserved end residues are part of each CDR3. D genes are given only for firm matches. The listing skips clone size in some rows; elsewhere it reads once, few, many or a size class.

size: NA; J: TRBJ2-2; D: NA; V: TRBV27; CDR3: CASSFMSGELFF; DNA: TGTGCCAGCAGTTTTATGTCCGGGGAGCTGTTTTTT
size: many; J: TRBJ2-7; D: NA; V: TRBV11-2; CDR3: CASSLVFSRGFVTGSYEQYF; DNA: TGTGCCAGCAGCTTGGTCTTTTCTCGTGGTTTCGTAACAGGCTCCTACGAGCAGTACTTC
size: few; J: TRBJ1-1; D: NA; V: TRBV4-3; CDR3: CASSHGTANTEAFF; DNA: TGCGCCAGCAGCCACGGGACTGCGAACACTGAAGCTTTCTTT
size: few; J: TRBJ2-2; D: NA; V: TRBV7-6; CDR3: CASSLATSGAGELFF; DNA: TGTGCCAGCAGCTTAGCTACCTCAGGGGCCGGGGAGCTGTTTTTT
size: few; J: TRBJ2-7; D: TRBD2; V: TRBV11-1; CDR3: CASSQGLAVYEQYF; DNA: TGTGCCAGCAGCCAGGGACTAGCGGTATACGAGCAGTACTTC
size: NA; J: TRBJ2-1; D: TRBD2; V: TRBV29-1; CDR3: CSVGGGFPNNEQFF; DNA: TGCAGCGTCGGCGGGGGGTTCCCTAACAATGAGCAGTTCTTC
size: few; J: TRBJ2-1; D: TRBD1; V: TRBV2; CDR3: CASSAEDRGFEQFF; DNA: TGTGCCAGCAGTGCGGAGGACAGGGGGTTTGAGCAGTTCTTC
size: few; J: TRBJ2-7; D: TRBD2; V: TRBV28; CDR3: CASRWEGPYEQYF; DNA: TGTGCCAGCCGGTGGGAGGGCCCGTACGAGCAGTACTTC
size: many; J: TRBJ2-3; D: NA; V: TRBV4-3; CDR3: CASSQRLRRRSTDTQYF; DNA: TGCGCCAGCAGCCAAAGATTACGGCGGAGAAGCACAGATACGCAGTATTTT
size: few; J: TRBJ2-1; D: NA; V: TRBV4-3; CDR3: CASSQDITVSSYNEQFF; DNA: TGCGCCAGCAGCCAAGATATAACGGTCAGCTCCTACAATGAGCAGTTCTTC
size: NA; J: TRBJ2-5; D: TRBD1; V: TRBV5-5; CDR3: CASSLVGTGGETQYF; DNA: TGTGCCAGCAGCTTGGTTGGGACAGGGGGCGAGACCCAGTACTTC
size: few; J: TRBJ2-3; D: NA; V: TRBV20-1; CDR3: CSARAGTTDTQYF; DNA: TGCAGTGCTAGAGCCGGGACGACAGATACGCAGTATTTT
size: NA; J: TRBJ2-2; D: NA; V: TRBV18; CDR3: CASSPQSLPPNTGELFF; DNA: TGTGCCAGCTCACCCCAATCACTTCCGCCCAACACCGGGGAGCTGTTTTTT
size: NA; J: TRBJ2-5; D: TRBD1; V: TRBV29-1; CDR3: CSVEQGPAETQYF; DNA: TGCAGCGTGGAACAGGGGCCCGCAGAGACCCAGTACTTC
size: NA; J: TRBJ2-1; D: NA; V: TRBV25-1; CDR3: CASSEGQAWGGDEQFF; DNA: TGTGCCAGCAGTGAGGGGCAGGCGTGGGGAGGCGATGAGCAGTTCTTC
size: few; J: TRBJ1-2; D: NA; V: TRBV4-1; CDR3: CASSQDRGRVLYGYTF; DNA: TGCGCCAGCAGCCAAGATCGTGGTCGGGTATTGTATGGCTACACCTTC
size: many; J: TRBJ2-2; D: TRBD2; V: TRBV12-3/TRBV12-4; CDR3: CASSQGLAGGGRLFF; DNA: TGTGCCAGCAGCCAGGGACTAGCGGGGGGGGGGCGGCTGTTTTTT
size: few; J: TRBJ2-2; D: NA; V: TRBV19; CDR3: CASKTPNTGELFF; DNA: TGTGCCAGTAAGACACCGAACACCGGGGAGCTGTTTTTT
size: few; J: TRBJ2-5; D: NA; V: TRBV3-1; CDR3: CASSQAPGWQTQYF; DNA: TGTGCCAGCAGCCAAGCTCCAGGGTGGCAGACCCAGTACTTC
size: few; J: TRBJ1-4; D: NA; V: TRBV7-2; CDR3: CASSPRATNEKLFF; DNA: TGTGCCAGCAGCCCCCGGGCAACTAATGAAAAACTGTTTTTT
size: NA; J: TRBJ2-1; D: NA; V: TRBV3-1; CDR3: CASSQDRFNEQFF; DNA: TGTGCCAGCAGCCAAGATCGCTTCAATGAGCAGTTCTTC
size: NA; J: TRBJ2-7; D: NA; V: TRBV3-1; CDR3: CASSQDNEQYF; DNA: TGTGCCAGCAGCCAAGACAACGAGCAGTACTTC
size: few; J: TRBJ1-3; D: NA; V: TRBV6-1; CDR3: CASSRGFGNTIYF; DNA: TGTGCCAGCAGTAGGGGATTTGGAAACACCATATATTTT
size: few; J: TRBJ2-7; D: NA; V: TRBV28; CDR3: CASSLPALSYEQYF; DNA: TGTGCCAGCAGTTTACCAGCACTCTCCTACGAGCAGTACTTC
size: few; J: TRBJ2-1; D: NA; V: TRBV7-8; CDR3: CASSLLTTDQSYNEQFF; DNA: TGTGCCAGCAGCTTGTTAACGACAGATCAATCCTACAATGAGCAGTTCTTC
size: NA; J: TRBJ1-6; D: NA; V: TRBV6-5; CDR3: CASSYPAGDYNSPLHF; DNA: TGTGCCAGCAGTTACCCCGCGGGGGACTATAATTCACCCCTCCACTTT
size: few; J: TRBJ2-2; D: NA; V: TRBV6-1; CDR3: CASSEALRGSGELFF; DNA: TGTGCCAGCAGTGAAGCGCTTCGGGGTTCCGGGGAGCTGTTTTTT
size: NA; J: TRBJ2-5; D: NA; V: TRBV7-2; CDR3: CASSFSQLQETQYF; DNA: TGTGCCAGCAGCTTTAGCCAGCTACAAGAGACCCAGTACTTC
size: NA; J: TRBJ2-7; D: TRBD1; V: TRBV4-1; CDR3: CASSSRDRLTYEQYF; DNA: TGCGCCAGCAGCAGCCGGGACAGGCTTACCTACGAGCAGTACTTC
size: few; J: TRBJ2-3; D: NA; V: TRBV25-1; CDR3: CASSESKGVGADTQYF; DNA: TGTGCCAGCAGTGAATCTAAGGGGGTTGGGGCAGATACGCAGTATTTT
size: NA; J: TRBJ2-6; D: NA; V: TRBV20-1; CDR3: CSARSNSHSGANVLTF; DNA: TGCAGTGCTAGATCGAACAGTCACTCTGGGGCCAACGTCCTGACTTTC
size: NA; J: TRBJ1-3; D: NA; V: TRBV12-3/TRBV12-4; CDR3: CASSRNRASGNTIYF; DNA: TGTGCCAGCAGTCGCAACAGGGCTTCCGGAAACACCATATATTTT
size: many; J: TRBJ1-1; D: NA; V: TRBV4-1; CDR3: CASSQDTWGSTEAFF; DNA: TGCGCCAGCAGCCAAGATACTTGGGGGAGCACTGAAGCTTTCTTT
size: many; J: TRBJ1-2; D: TRBD1; V: TRBV27; CDR3: CASSLIGTGEYGYTF; DNA: TGTGCCAGCAGCCTTATTGGGACAGGGGAGTATGGCTACACCTTC
size: many; J: TRBJ2-2; D: NA; V: TRBV7-8; CDR3: CASSLGITGELFF; DNA: TGTGCCAGCAGCTTAGGGATCACCGGGGAGCTGTTTTTT
size: NA; J: TRBJ1-6; D: NA; V: TRBV20-1; CDR3: CSARARQANVNSPLHF; DNA: TGCAGTGCTAGAGCGAGACAGGCAAATGTGAATTCACCCCTCCACTTT
size: few; J: TRBJ2-5; D: TRBD1; V: TRBV29-1; CDR3: CSVEGQGETQYF; DNA: TGCAGCGTTGAGGGACAGGGGGAGACCCAGTACTTC
size: NA; J: TRBJ1-5; D: NA; V: TRBV12-3/TRBV12-4; CDR3: CASSWGRDQPQHF; DNA: TGTGCCAGCAGTTGGGGGAGGGATCAGCCCCAGCATTTT